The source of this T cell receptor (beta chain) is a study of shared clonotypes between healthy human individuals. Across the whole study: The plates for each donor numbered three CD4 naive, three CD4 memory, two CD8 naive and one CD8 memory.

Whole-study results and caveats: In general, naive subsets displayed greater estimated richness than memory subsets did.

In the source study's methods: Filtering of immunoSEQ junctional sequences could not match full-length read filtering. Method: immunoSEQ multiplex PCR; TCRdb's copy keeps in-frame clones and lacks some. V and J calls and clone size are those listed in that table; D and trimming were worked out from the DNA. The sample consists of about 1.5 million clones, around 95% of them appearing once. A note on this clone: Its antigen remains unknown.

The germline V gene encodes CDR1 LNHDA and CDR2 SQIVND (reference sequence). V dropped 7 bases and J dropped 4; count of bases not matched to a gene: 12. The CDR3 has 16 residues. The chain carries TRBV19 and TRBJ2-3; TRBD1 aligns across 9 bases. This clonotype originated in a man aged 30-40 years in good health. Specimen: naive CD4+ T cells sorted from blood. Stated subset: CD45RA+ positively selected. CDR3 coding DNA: TGTGCCAGTATCTCACGACCGGGACAGGGCGCAGATACGCAGTATTTT. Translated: CASISRPGQGADTQYF.